The 8 T cell receptor beta chains below were found in one sample sequenced in a study of molecular identifiers for immune sequencing clone quantification. TCRdb reanalysed the PCR reads using MiXCR and keeps one entry per CDR3 protein. The data contain about half a million distinct CDR3 sequences, 20% to 25% of them singletons. Sequencing was done on a sample of naive CD8+ T cells from blood, with Jurkat cell RNA spiked in. Subset here: FACS-sorted CD8+CD4-CCR7+CD45RA+ naive T cells. These receptor sequences come from a human donor in good health. Some libraries in this study had Jurkat cell RNA spiked in.

Many counts were recorded for this clonotype. V and J are TRBV5-4 and TRBJ1-2, with D unclear. CDR1 SGHNT and CDR2 YYREEE come from the germline V gene (reference sequence). The V end lost 0 bases, the J end lost 6 bases, and 6 bases lay between the germline ends. The CDR3 is made up of 12 amino acids. CDR3 nucleotides: TGTGCCAGCAGCTTGGTTGGCAATGGCTACACCTTC. It codes for CASSLVGNGYTF.

A few counts support this clonotype. V usage is TRBV19 and J usage is TRBJ2-5; D is ambiguous. V gave up 3 bases and J gave up 10 bases, with 9 bases separating them. Germline loops: CDR1 LNHDA, CDR2 SQIVND (reference sequence). The CDR3 has 11 residues. CDR3 amino acids: CASSMQGFQYF. CDR3 sequence (DNA): TGTGCCAGTAGTATGCAAGGTTTCCAGTACTTC. Variable domain in full (rest from reference TRBV19 and TRBJ2-5): DGGITQSPKYLFRKEGQNVTLSCEQNLNHDAMYWYRQDPGQGLRLIYYSQIVNDFQKGDIAEGYSVSREKKESFPLTVTSAQKNPTAFYLCASSMQGFQYFGPGTRLLVL.

This clonotype was picked up a small number of times. The chain couples TRBV3-1 to TRBJ2-7; 7 bases map to TRBD1. The CDR3 covers 15 residues. Losses at the gene ends were 4 bases for V and 0 bases for J; bases not matched to a gene: 6. Germline V gene lookup returns CDR1 LGHDT and CDR2 YNNKEL (reference sequence). CDR3 in amino acids: CASSRGTVSSYEQYF. The CDR3, as DNA: TGTGCCAGCAGCCGAGGGACAGTGAGCTCCTACGAGCAGTACTTC.

Turning to this clonotype: Compared with germline, one end of the junction differs, possibly owing to a read error. The rearrangement links TRBV9 to TRBJ2-1, with TRBD2 matching 7 bases. CDR3 length equals 16 residues. The germline V gene encodes CDR1 SGDLS and CDR2 YYNGEE. The CDR3 bases are TGTGCCAGCAGCATAAGCGGGGTGAGCTCCCACAATGAGCAGTTCTTC. Translated: CASSISGVSSHNEQFF.

This clonotype appeared many times. The rearrangement links TRBV9 to TRBJ2-7; D may be TRBD2 (6 bases). Germline CDR1 reads SGDLS; CDR2 reads YYNGEE. Between the trimmed V and J ends, which lost 3 bases and 6 bases, there was a span of 13 bases. CDR3 length: 13 amino acids. The CDR3 here is CASSGGASAEQYF. The DNA of the CDR3 is TGTGCCAGCAGCGGTGGGGCTAGCGCCGAGCAGTACTTC.

This clonotype appeared many times. The chain uses TRBV19 and TRBJ2-3; a weak D match, TRBD2 (6 bases). CDR3 length equals 14 residues. The ends were cut back, 3 bases at V and 1 base at J, with 8 bases in the middle. The germline V gene has CDR1 LNHDA and CDR2 SQIVND (reference sequence). The CDR3 loop reads CASSIGGGTDTQYF. The CDR3 DNA sequence: TGTGCCAGTAGTATTGGAGGGGGCACAGATACGCAGTATTTT. Using reference TRBV19 and TRBJ2-3 for the parts outside the CDR3, the full variable domain is DGGITQSPKYLFRKEGQNVTLSCEQNLNHDAMYWYRQDPGQGLRLIYYSQIVNDFQKGDIAEGYSVSREKKESFPLTVTSAQKNPTAFYLCASSIGGGTDTQYFGPGTRLTVL.

The chain is built from TRBV27 and TRBJ2-7; either TRBD1 or TRBD2 may supply D (5 bases each). Germline CDR1 is MNHEY and CDR2 is SMNVEV (reference sequence). The CDR3 length is 12 residues. Trimming stripped 5 bases from V and 4 bases from J, with 9 bases between. CDR3 amino acids: CASSMWGYEQYF. The CDR3 DNA reads TGTGCCAGCAGTATGTGGGGGTACGAGCAGTACTTC.

This clonotype has ten or more counts. The gene calls are TRBV4-3 and TRBJ2-7, with 11 positions matching TRBD2. CDR3 length: 18 residues. Germline CDR1 and CDR2: LGHNA and YSLEER. J was trimmed by 0 bases and V by 0 bases; bases with no gene match: 7. The CDR3 coding sequence is TGCGCCAGCAGCCAAGACGGTCCTAGCGGGGGGAGCTCCTACGAGCAGTACTTC. Translated, it gives CASSQDGPSGGSSYEQYF.